A single sample gave rise to the 7 T cell receptor beta chains below, sequenced in a study of CD8+ T cells in alopecia areata. Treatment specified: oral pan-JAK inhibitor, 5-10 mg twice daily. Extracted RNA was reverse transcribed into cDNA, the sequencing template. Here immunoSEQ multiplex PCR was the method, and the copy in TCRdb shows in-frame clones only, minus some. The sample consists of roughly 99,000 clones, over 80% of them appearing once. The sample here was CD8+ T cells sorted from blood, taken at week 24, from a patient treated with tofacitinib. The receptors were gathered from a human donor with alopecia areata.

The rearrangement links TRBV6-1 to TRBJ2-7; 8 nucleotides align to TRBD1. The CDR3 contains 15 residues. V lost 4 bases to trimming and J lost 0 bases; unmatched junction nucleotides: 5. Germline V gene sequence: CDR1 MNHNS, CDR2 SASEGT. CDR3 sequence (DNA): TGTGCCAGCAGTGTGGACAGGGATTACTCCTACGAGCAGTACTTC. Amino acid sequence: CASSVDRDYSYEQYF.

Comments on this clone: This same CDR3 is encoded by further DNA sequences in the sample. This chain joins TRBV13 and TRBJ2-3, with TRBD2 matching 9 bases. Trimming at V came to 0 bases and at J to 2 bases, leaving 3 bases not matched to a gene. This CDR3 region has 16 residues. Germline CDR1 and CDR2: PRHDT and FYEKMQ (reference sequence). CDR3 residues: CASSLGTSGSTDTQYF. The CDR3 DNA is TGTGCCAGCAGCTTAGGGACTAGCGGATCCACAGATACGCAGTATTTT.

This clone has only a few counts. The rearrangement joins TRBV2 to TRBJ1-1; D is unclear. Trimming stripped 8 bases from V and 1 base from J, with 17 bases between. The CDR3 length is 15 residues. Per germline, CDR1 SNHLY and CDR2 FYNNEI. CDR3 region: CASGQGRSANTEAFF. In DNA form, the CDR3 reads TGTGCCAGCGGTCAAGGGCGGTCAGCGAACACTGAAGCTTTCTTT.

V is TRBV6-5 and J is TRBJ2-5; D remains ambiguous. The V end lost 0 bases, the J end lost 3 bases, and 5 bases lay between the germline ends. The V gene's germline CDR1 is MNHEY and CDR2 SVGAGI. The CDR3 is 13 amino acids. The CDR3 loop reads CASSYSTKETQYF. The CDR3 DNA reads as TGTGCCAGCAGTTACTCGACCAAAGAGACCCAGTACTTC.

V is TRBV11-2 and J is TRBJ2-4, with 7 positions matching TRBD1. CDR3 length: 20 amino acids. From germline, CDR1 is SGHAT and CDR2 FQNNGV. V lost 0 bases to trimming and J lost 0 bases; unmatched junction nucleotides: 14. This CDR3 is CASSLDWLAVRGLAKNIQYF. The CDR3 DNA follows: TGTGCCAGCAGCTTAGATTGGCTAGCCGTGAGGGGGCTAGCCAAAAACATTCAGTACTTC.

V usage is TRBV10-3 and J usage is TRBJ2-1; 7 nucleotides line up with TRBD2. Germline assignment: CDR1 ENHRY and CDR2 SYGVKD. After removal of 3 bases from V and 5 bases from J, the junction contained 1 base not matched to a gene. This CDR3 is 13 amino acids long. The CDR3 protein is CAISEGTNNEQFF. The CDR3 nucleotides are TGTGCCATCAGTGAAGGGACTAACAATGAGCAGTTCTTC.

The J gene is TRBJ2-5, the V gene TRBV7-9; 8 positions agree with TRBD2. The CDR3 is made up of 13 amino acids. Trimming cost V 10 bases and J 5 bases; bases outside gene matches: 9. CDR1 is SEHNR, CDR2 FQNEAQ, per germline (reference sequence). CDR3: CATSGSPRETQYF. Written as DNA, the CDR3 is TGTGCCACTAGCGGGTCCCCCAGGGAGACCCAGTACTTC. Supplemented by reference TRBV7-9 and TRBJ2-5, the full variable domain reads DTGVSQNPRHKITKRGQNVTFRCDPISEHNRLYWYRQTLGQGPEFLTYFQNEAQLEKSRLLSDRFSAERPKGSFSTLEIQRTEQGDSAMYLCATSGSPRETQYFGPGTRLLVL.